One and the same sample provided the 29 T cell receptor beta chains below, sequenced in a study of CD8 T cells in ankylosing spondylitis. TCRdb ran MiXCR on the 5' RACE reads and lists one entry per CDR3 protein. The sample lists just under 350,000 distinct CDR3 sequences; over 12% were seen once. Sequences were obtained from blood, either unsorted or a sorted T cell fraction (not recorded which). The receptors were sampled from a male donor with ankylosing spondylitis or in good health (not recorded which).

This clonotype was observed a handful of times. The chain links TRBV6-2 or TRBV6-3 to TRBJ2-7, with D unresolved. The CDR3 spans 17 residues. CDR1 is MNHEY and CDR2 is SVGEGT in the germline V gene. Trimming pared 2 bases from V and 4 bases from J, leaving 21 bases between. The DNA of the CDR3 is TGTGCCAGCAGTTACGGTGCGGTTAAATTGGGGAAGTACGAGCAGTACTTC. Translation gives CASSYGAVKLGKYEQYF.

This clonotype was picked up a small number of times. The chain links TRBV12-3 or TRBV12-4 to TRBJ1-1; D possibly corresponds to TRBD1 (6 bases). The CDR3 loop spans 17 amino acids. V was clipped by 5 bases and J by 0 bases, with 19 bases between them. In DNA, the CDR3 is TGTGCCAGCAGTCTCCGGGACAAACCTCATTTGAACACTGAAGCTTTCTTT. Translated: CASSLRDKPHLNTEAFF.

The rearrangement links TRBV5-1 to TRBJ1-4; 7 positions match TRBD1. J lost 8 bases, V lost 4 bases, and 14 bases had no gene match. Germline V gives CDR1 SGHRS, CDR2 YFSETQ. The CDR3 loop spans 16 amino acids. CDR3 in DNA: TGCGCCAGCAGCCCTGAGGTTTGGACAGGAAAGGAAAAACTGTTTTTT. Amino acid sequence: CASSPEVWTGKEKLFF.

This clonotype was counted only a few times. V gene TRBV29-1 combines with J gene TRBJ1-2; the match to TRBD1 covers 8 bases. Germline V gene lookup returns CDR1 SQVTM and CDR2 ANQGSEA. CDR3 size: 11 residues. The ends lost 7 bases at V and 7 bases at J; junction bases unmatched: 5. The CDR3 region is CSARGPGGYTF. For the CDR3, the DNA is TGCAGCGCCAGGGGGCCCGGTGGCTACACCTTC.

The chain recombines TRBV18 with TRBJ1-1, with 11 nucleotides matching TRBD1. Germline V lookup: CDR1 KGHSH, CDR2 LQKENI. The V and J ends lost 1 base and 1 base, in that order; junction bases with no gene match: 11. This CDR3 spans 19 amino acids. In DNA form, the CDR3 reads TGTGCCAGCTCACCACTACCTGGGACAGGGGGTCGAAGGAACACTGAAGCTTTCTTT. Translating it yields CASSPLPGTGGRRNTEAFF.

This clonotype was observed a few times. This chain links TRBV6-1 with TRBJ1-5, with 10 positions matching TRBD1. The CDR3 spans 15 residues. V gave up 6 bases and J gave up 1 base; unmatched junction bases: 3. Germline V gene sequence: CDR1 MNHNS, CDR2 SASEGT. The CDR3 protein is CASRGTGESNQPQHF. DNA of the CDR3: TGTGCCAGCAGAGGGACAGGGGAAAGCAATCAGCCCCAGCATTTT.

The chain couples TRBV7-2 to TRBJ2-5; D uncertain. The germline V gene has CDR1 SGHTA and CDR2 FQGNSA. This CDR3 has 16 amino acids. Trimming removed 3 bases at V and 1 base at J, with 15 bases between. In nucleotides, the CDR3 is TGTGCCAGCAGCTTTGGGTCGTCCCACTTCCAAGAGACCCAGTACTTC. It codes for CASSFGSSHFQETQYF.

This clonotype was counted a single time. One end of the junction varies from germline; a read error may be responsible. The CDR3 protein is CASSLARRGDNGQFF. The DNA of the CDR3 is TGTGCCAGCAGTTTAGCCCGCCGGGGTGACAATGGGCAGTTCTTC. This chain connects TRBV12-3 or TRBV12-4 to TRBJ2-1, with D maybe TRBD2 (5 bases). This CDR3 is 15 amino acids long.

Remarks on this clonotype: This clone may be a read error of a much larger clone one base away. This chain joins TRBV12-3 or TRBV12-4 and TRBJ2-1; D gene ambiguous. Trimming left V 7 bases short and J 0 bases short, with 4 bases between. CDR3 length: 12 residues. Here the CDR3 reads CASTFSYNEQFF. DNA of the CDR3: TGTGCCAGCACCTTCTCCTACAATGAGCAGTTCTTC.

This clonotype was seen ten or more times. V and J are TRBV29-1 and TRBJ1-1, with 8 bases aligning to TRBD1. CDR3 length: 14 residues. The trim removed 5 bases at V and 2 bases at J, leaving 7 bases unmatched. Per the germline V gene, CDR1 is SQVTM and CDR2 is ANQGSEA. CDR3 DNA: TGCAGCGTTCAGCGACAGGGGTTTAACACTGAAGCTTTCTTT. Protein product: CSVQRQGFNTEAFF.

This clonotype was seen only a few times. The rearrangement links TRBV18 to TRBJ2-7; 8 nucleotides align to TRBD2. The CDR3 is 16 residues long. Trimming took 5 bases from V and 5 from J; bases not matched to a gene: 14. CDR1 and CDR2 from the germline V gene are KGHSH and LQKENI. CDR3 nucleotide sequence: TGTGCCAGCTCATCGGGAGGGCAGCACCGGGGGAACGAGCAGTACTTC. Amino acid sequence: CASSSGGQHRGNEQYF.

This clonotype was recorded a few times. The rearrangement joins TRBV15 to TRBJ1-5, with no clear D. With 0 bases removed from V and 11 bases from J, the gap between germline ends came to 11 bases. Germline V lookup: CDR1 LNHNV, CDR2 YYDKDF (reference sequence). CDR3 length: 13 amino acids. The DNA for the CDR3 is TGTGCCACCAGCAGAGATAGGCGGGTGTCCCAGCATTTT. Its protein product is CATSRDRRVSQHF. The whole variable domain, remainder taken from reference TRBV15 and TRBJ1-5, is DAMVIQNPRYQVTQFGKPVTLSCSQTLNHNVMYWYQQKSSQAPKLLFHYYDKDFNNEADTPDNFQSRRPNTSFCFLDIRSPGLGDTAMYLCATSRDRRVSQHFGDGTRLSIL.

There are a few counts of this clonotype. The CDR3 bases are TGCAGTGCCCCCCGCGGGACTAACTATGGCTACACCTTC. The encoded protein is CSAPRGTNYGYTF. The J gene is TRBJ1-2, the V gene TRBV20-1; no clear D gene. The germline V gene encodes CDR1 DFQATT and CDR2 SNEGSKA (reference sequence). The V gene lost 6 bases and the J gene lost 0 bases, with 11 bases spanning the gap. This CDR3 is 13 amino acids long.

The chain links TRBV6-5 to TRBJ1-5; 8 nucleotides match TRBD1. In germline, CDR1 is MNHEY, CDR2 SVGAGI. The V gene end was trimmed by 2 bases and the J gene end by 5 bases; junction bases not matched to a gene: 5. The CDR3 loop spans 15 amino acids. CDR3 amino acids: CASSYEDRGYQPQHF. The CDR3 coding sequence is TGTGCCAGCAGTTACGAAGACAGGGGTTATCAGCCCCAGCATTTT.

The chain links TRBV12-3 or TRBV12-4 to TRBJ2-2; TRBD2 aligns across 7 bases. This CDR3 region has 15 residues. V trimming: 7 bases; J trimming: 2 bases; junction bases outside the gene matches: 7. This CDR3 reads CASTRGRANTGELFF. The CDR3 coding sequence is TGTGCCAGCACCCGGGGGAGGGCTAACACCGGGGAGCTGTTTTTT.

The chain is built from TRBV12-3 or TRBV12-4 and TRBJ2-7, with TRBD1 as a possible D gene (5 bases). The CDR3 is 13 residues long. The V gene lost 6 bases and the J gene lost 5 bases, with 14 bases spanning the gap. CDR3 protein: CASSLRRAHEQYF. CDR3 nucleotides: TGTGCCAGCAGCCTACGCAGGGCCCACGAGCAGTACTTC.

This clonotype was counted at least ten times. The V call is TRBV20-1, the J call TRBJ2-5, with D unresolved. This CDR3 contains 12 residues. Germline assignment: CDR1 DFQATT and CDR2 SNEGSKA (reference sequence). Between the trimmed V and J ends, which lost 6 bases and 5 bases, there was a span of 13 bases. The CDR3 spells CSAAYTQETQYF. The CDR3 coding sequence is TGCAGTGCCGCGTATACCCAGGAGACCCAGTACTTC.

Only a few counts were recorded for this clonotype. The CDR3: CASSYSGGNNSPLHF. CDR3 sequence (DNA): TGTGCCAGCAGTTACTCAGGAGGGAATAATTCACCCCTCCACTTT. The chain joins TRBV6-5 to TRBJ1-6; D is uncertain. The CDR3 consists of 15 residues. Germline V gives CDR1 MNHEY, CDR2 SVGAGI. With 0 bases removed from V and 5 bases from J, the gap between germline ends came to 8 bases.

The DNA of the CDR3 is TGCGCCAGCAGCGTCGGACAGGGGAGGACTGAAGCTTTCTTT. It specifies CASSVGQGRTEAFF. The rearrangement uses TRBV5-1 and TRBJ1-1, with 9 nucleotides matching TRBD1. Germline lookup yields CDR1 SGHRS and CDR2 YFSETQ. The CDR3 consists of 14 residues. The junction had 6 bases not matched to a gene; V was cut back by 4 bases and J by 5 bases.

The CDR3: CAISARGQNTEAFF. In DNA, the CDR3 is TGTGCCATCAGTGCGCGGGGCCAGAACACTGAAGCTTTCTTT. The chain has TRBV10-3 and TRBJ1-1, with D tentatively TRBD1 (5 bases). Germline V gene lookup returns CDR1 ENHRY and CDR2 SYGVKD. V shed 4 bases and J shed 1 base, with 10 bases lying between them. This CDR3 has 14 residues.

The CDR3 loop reads CASSQYSRSYEQYF. CDR3 in DNA: TGTGCCAGCAGCCAATATTCCCGCTCCTACGAGCAGTACTTC. This chain joins TRBV14 and TRBJ2-7, with D unclear. Trimming took off 2 bases at V and 0 bases at J, with 8 bases between the two ends. Germline CDR1 is SGHDN and CDR2 is FVKESK. The CDR3 totals 14 residues.

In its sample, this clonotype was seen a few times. CDR3 amino acids: CASSPEGNTIYF. In DNA, the CDR3 is TGCGCCAGCAGCCCAGAGGGAAACACCATATATTTT. The chain carries TRBV5-1 and TRBJ1-3; D is undetermined. The V gene lost 4 bases and the J gene lost 4 bases, with 6 bases spanning the gap. CDR3 length: 12 amino acids. The germline V gene encodes CDR1 SGHRS and CDR2 YFSETQ.

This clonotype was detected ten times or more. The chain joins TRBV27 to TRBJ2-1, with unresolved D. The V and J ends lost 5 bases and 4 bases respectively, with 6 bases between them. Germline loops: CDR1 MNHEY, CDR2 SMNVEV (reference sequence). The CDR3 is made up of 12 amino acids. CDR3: CASSPRYNEQFF. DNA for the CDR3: TGTGCCAGCAGTCCAAGGTACAATGAGCAGTTCTTC.

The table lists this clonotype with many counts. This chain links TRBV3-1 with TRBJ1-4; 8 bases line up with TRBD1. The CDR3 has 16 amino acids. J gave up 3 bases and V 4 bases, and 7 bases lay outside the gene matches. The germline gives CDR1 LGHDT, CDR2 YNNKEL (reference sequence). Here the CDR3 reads CASSPFRTGSNEKLFF. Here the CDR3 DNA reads TGTGCCAGCAGCCCCTTCCGGACAGGGTCTAATGAAAAACTGTTTTTT.

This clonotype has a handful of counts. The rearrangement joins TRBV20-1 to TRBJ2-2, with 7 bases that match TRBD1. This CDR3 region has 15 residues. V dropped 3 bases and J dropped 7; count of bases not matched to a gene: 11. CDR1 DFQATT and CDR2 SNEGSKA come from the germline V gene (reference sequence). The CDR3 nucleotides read TGCAGTGCTAGCCCTATGACAGGGAAAGGCGGGGAGCTGTTTTTT. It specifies CSASPMTGKGGELFF.

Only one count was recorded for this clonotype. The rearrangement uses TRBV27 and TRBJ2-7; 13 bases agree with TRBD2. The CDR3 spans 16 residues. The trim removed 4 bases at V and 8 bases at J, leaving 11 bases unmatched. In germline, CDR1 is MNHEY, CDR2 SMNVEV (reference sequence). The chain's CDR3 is CASSSARLAGGEKQYF. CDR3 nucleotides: TGTGCCAGCAGTTCAGCTAGACTAGCGGGGGGTGAGAAGCAGTACTTC.

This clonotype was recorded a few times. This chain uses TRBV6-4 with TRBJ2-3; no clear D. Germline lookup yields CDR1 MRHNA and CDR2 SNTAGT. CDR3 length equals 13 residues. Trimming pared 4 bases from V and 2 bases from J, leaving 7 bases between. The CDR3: CASSASPTDTQYF. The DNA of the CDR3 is TGTGCCAGCAGTGCCTCCCCCACAGATACGCAGTATTTT.

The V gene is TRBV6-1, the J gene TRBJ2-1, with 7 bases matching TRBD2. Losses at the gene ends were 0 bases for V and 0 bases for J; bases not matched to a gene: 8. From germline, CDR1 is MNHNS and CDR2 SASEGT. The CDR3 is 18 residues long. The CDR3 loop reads CASSEASGLQISYNEQFF. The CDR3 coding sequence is TGTGCCAGCAGTGAAGCCTCGGGACTACAGATCTCCTACAATGAGCAGTTCTTC.

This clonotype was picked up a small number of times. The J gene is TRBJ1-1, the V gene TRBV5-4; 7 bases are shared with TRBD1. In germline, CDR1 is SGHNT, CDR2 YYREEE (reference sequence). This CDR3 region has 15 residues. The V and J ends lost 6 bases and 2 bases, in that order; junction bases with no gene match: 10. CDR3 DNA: TGTGCCAGCAACCGAGACAGGGCATACAACACTGAAGCTTTCTTT. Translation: CASNRDRAYNTEAFF.